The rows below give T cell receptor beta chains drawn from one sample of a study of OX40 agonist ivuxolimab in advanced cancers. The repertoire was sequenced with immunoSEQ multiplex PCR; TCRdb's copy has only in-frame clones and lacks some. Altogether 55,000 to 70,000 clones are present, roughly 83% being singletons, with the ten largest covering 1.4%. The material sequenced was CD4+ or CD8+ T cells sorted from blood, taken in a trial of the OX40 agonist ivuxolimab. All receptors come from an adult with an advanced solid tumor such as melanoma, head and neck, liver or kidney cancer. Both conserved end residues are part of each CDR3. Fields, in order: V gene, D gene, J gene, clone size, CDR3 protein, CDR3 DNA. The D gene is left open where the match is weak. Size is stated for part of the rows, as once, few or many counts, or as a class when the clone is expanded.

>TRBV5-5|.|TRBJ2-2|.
CASSLTVPASGELFF
TGTGCCAGCAGCTTGACAGTCCCGGCATCCGGGGAGCTGTTTTTT
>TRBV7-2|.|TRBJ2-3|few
CASSGLRTDTQYF
TGTGCCAGCAGCGGACTACGCACAGATACGCAGTATTTT
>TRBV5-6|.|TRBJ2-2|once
CASSIGRPGELFF
TGTGCCAGCAGCATTGGCCGCCCCGGGGAGCTGTTTTTT
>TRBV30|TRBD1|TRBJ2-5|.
CAWSPWDRQETQYF
TGTGCCTGGAGTCCCTGGGACAGACAAGAGACCCAGTACTTC
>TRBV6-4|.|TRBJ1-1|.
CASSVCMDSSPMNTEAFF
TGTGCCAGCAGTGTGTGCATGGACAGTTCACCGATGAACACTGAAGCTTTCTTT
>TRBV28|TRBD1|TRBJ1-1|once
CASSVLTGAGRTEAFF
TGTGCCAGCAGTGTCCTCACAGGGGCAGGAAGAACTGAAGCTTTCTTT
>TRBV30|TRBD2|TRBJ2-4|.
CAWSPIAGGNIQYF
TGTGCCTGGAGCCCGATAGCGGGGGGGAACATTCAGTACTTC
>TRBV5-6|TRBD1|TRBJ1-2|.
CASRRDRGDGYTF
TGTGCCAGCAGACGAGACAGGGGGGATGGCTACACCTTC
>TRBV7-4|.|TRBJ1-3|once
CASSHPGGSRNTIYF
TGTGCCAGTTCCCACCCCGGGGGGTCAAGAAACACCATATATTTT
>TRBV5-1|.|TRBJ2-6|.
CASSLAPAGSSNSGANVLTF
TGCGCCAGCAGCTTGGCCCCGGCAGGTTCCTCAAACTCTGGGGCCAACGTCCTGACTTTC
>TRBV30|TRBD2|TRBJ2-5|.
CAWALLAGYQETQYF
TGTGCCTGGGCCCTACTAGCGGGGTACCAAGAGACCCAGTACTTC
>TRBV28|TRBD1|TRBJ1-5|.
CASRAPGQVGTPQHF
TGTGCCAGCAGAGCACCGGGACAGGTAGGAACCCCCCAGCATTTT
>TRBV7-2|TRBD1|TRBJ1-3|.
CASSLAGSGRGLSSGNTIYF
TGTGCCAGCAGCTTAGCGGGATCCGGCAGGGGGTTGTCCTCTGGAAACACCATATATTTT
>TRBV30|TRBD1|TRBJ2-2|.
CAWTTRQGVYTGELFF
TGTGCCTGGACAACCCGACAGGGGGTTTACACCGGGGAGCTGTTTTTT
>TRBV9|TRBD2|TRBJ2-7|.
CASSVAPGTSGTSYEQYF
TGTGCCAGCAGCGTAGCCCCCGGGACTAGCGGGACCTCCTACGAGCAGTACTTC
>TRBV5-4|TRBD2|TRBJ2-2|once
CASSIGLAGAKIGELFF
TGTGCCAGCAGCATCGGACTAGCGGGGGCGAAGATCGGGGAGCTGTTTTTT
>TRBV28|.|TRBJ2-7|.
CASSLQGKAYEQYF
TGTGCCAGCAGCTTACAGGGTAAGGCTTACGAGCAGTACTTC
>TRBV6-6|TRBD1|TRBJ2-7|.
CASSRPGQGSYEQYF
TGTGCCAGCAGTCGTCCGGGACAGGGGTCCTACGAGCAGTACTTC
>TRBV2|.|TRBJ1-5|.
CASSGGQPNQPQHF
TGTGCCAGCAGCGGGGGACAACCTAATCAGCCCCAGCATTTT
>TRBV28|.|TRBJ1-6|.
CASRRDVYNSPLHF
TGTGCCAGCCGAAGGGACGTATATAATTCACCCCTCCACTTT
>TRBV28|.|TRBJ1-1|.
CASPPSGEGTEAFF
TGTGCCAGCCCTCCCTCGGGGGAGGGCACTGAAGCTTTCTTT
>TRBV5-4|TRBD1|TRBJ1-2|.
CASTPGQGYGYTF
TGTGCCAGCACCCCCGGACAGGGCTATGGCTACACCTTC
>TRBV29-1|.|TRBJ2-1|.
CSVSGASSYNEQFF
TGCAGCGTGTCGGGGGCTAGCTCCTACAATGAGCAGTTCTTC
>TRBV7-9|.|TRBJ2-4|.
CASSLVSGIQYF
TGTGCCAGCAGCTTAGTCTCCGGCATTCAGTACTTC
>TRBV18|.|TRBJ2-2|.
CASSLASTGELFF
TGTGCCAGCTCACTAGCAAGCACCGGGGAGCTGTTTTTT
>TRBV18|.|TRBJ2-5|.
CASSPLDNRETQYF
TGTGCCAGCTCACCTTTGGACAATCGGGAGACCCAGTACTTC
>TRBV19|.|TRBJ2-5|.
CASSISRDQETQYF
TGTGCCAGTAGTATCTCGAGAGACCAAGAGACCCAGTACTTC
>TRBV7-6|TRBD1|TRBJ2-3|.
CASSFTGVGDTQYF
TGTGCCAGCAGCTTCACAGGGGTAGGAGATACGCAGTATTTT
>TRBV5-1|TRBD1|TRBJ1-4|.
CASSLSGGSVNEKLFF
TGCGCCAGCAGCCTATCAGGGGGATCGGTTAATGAAAAACTGTTTTTT
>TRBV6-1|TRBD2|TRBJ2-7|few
CASSGLAGPYEQYF
TGTGCCAGCAGCGGACTAGCGGGCCCCTACGAGCAGTACTTC
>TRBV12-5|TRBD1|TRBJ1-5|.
CASGLNTGGNQPQHF
TGTGCTAGTGGTTTGAACACAGGGGGCAATCAGCCCCAGCATTTT
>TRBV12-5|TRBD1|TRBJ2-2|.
CASGARAPGQYTGELFF
TGTGCTAGTGGCGCCCGCGCCCCGGGACAGTACACCGGGGAGCTGTTTTTT
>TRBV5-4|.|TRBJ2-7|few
CASSLEGLSGEQYF
TGTGCCAGCAGCTTGGAAGGACTAAGCGGCGAGCAGTACTTC
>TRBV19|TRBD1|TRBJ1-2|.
CASSIAQGGNYGYTF
TGTGCCAGTAGTATAGCACAGGGGGGCAACTATGGCTACACCTTC
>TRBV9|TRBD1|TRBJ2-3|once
CASSVGTGKLSDTQYF
TGTGCCAGCAGCGTCGGGACAGGCAAACTATCCGATACGCAGTATTTT
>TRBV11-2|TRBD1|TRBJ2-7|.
CASSLADQGAYEQYF
TGTGCCAGCAGCTTAGCGGATCAGGGGGCTTACGAGCAGTACTTC
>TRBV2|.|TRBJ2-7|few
CASSEGPVTEQYF
TGTGCCAGCAGTGAGGGACCCGTGACCGAGCAGTACTTC
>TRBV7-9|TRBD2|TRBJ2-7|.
CASSLLAGKGYEQYF
TGTGCCAGCAGCTTACTAGCGGGGAAGGGCTACGAGCAGTACTTC
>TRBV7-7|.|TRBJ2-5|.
CASSPRIGRVQETQYF
TGTGCCAGCAGCCCCCGAATAGGCAGGGTCCAGGAGACCCAGTACTTC
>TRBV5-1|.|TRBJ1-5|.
CASSSGENQPQHF
TGCGCCAGCAGCTCGGGGGAGAATCAGCCCCAGCATTTT
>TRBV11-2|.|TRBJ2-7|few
CASSSGGYEQYF
TGTGCCAGCAGCTCCGGGGGATACGAGCAGTACTTC